This T cell receptor (beta chain) was sequenced for a study of chemoradiotherapy in HPV16-positive cancers. Using immunoSEQ multiplex PCR, the repertoire was profiled, and TCRdb retains in-frame clones only, with some absent. The sample includes 20,000 to 25,000 clones, around 78% of them seen just once. Collection of the sample occurred from a patient who underwent chemoradiotherapy. The TCR comes from a human donor with HPV-associated anogenital cancer.

The CDR3 DNA follows: TGTGCCAGTAAAAGTAGCGGGAGGATCTACAATGAGCAGTTCTTC. It codes for CASKSSGRIYNEQFF. The J gene is TRBJ2-1, the V gene TRBV19, with 10 positions matching TRBD2. The CDR3 loop spans 15 amino acids. The V and J ends lost 7 bases and 3 bases, in that order; junction bases with no gene match: 6. Germline CDR1 and CDR2: LNHDA and SQIVND (reference sequence).